The present entry profiles one T cell receptor (beta chain) with its context. Its antigen remains unidentified. Data came from immunoSEQ multiplex PCR; TCRdb stores just in-frame clones and leaves some out. The table has approximately 140,000 clones, about 90% seen once. The germline V and J ends were trimmed by 7 bases and 1 base, with 13 bases remaining between them. CDR3 length equals 14 residues. Germline V gene sequence: CDR1 WNHNN, CDR2 SYGVQD (reference sequence). This sample was taken from a study of T cell responses to AZD1222 COVID-19 vaccine. Points from the study as a whole: A mostly white British donor set with more females was recruited, and clonal diversity was possibly underestimated. A reported finding is that nearly half of spike-specific TCRs target unmutated variant regions. Two AZD1222 administrations were followed by greater Spike-specific TCR breadth and depth. At 160-218 and 743-854, vaccine-associated CD4 TCRs were dominant, and they spanned spike.

The V call is TRBV10-1, the J call TRBJ1-2; D uncertain. This TCR was recovered from an adult who received the MenACWY meningococcal vaccine as a control. This specimen consisted of peripheral blood, obtained 28 days after the second dose of the MenACWY control vaccine. The CDR3 nucleotides are TGCGCCAGCATGGCATTAAGAGGTAACTATGGCTACACCTTC. Translated, it gives CASMALRGNYGYTF.